Given below is one T cell receptor (beta chain) in context. Its antigen remains unknown. This sample was included in a study of cytomegalovirus exposure and HLA in healthy donors. Study-wide points: Fewer N-insertions than the roughly 650-donor mean were reportedly shown by an Asian-associated ancestry cluster in a later analysis. CMV serostatus was the sole immune exposure data available. In a later analysis, a missense DCLRE1C variant was linked to TCR beta V- and J-gene trimming.

The V end lost 2 bases, the J end lost 6 bases, and 14 bases lay between the germline ends. Germline V CDR1 and CDR2: SEHNR, FQNEAQ (reference sequence). The CDR3 extends over 14 amino acids. A multiplex PCR was run with 60 Vbeta primers and 13 Jbeta primers. The data were produced by immunoSEQ multiplex PCR, yet TCRdb's version contains in-frame clones alone and is incomplete. Of 200,000 to 250,000 clones in the sample, 82% were seen once. The sample comprised PBMCs. This TCR came from a woman in her 40s in good health and CMV-seropositive. The chain recombines TRBV7-9 with TRBJ2-7; TRBD1 is a possible D gene (5 bases). CDR3 coding DNA: TGTGCCAGCAGCTTAAGAGACAGAGGATCCGAGCAGTACTTC. Protein product: CASSLRDRGSEQYF.